These 13 T cell receptor beta chains were sequenced from one sample in a study of blood T cell repertoires in COVID-19. Assay: immunoSEQ multiplex PCR; the TCRdb copy retains only in-frame clones and omits some. Among under 75,000 clones, roughly 70% were seen once, and the ten largest hold more than 20%. Material: peripheral blood. The receptors shown here come from a man aged 60 to 75 with acute or convalescent COVID-19.

The chain recombines TRBV12-3 or TRBV12-4 with TRBJ2-3; possibly TRBD1 for D (6 bases). V lost 8 bases and J lost 0, with 9 bases in between. This CDR3 comprises 13 residues. The CDR3 sequence: CASGGSSTDTQYF. The CDR3, as DNA: TGTGCCAGCGGGGGCTCTAGCACAGATACGCAGTATTTT.

This chain connects TRBV7-6 to TRBJ2-1; 7 bases match TRBD2. This CDR3 is built from 16 residues. Germline lookup yields CDR1 SGHVS and CDR2 FNYEAQ. The trim removed 2 bases at V and 5 bases at J, leaving 9 bases unmatched. The CDR3 loop is CASSLLALAENNEQFF. The CDR3, as DNA: TGTGCCAGCAGCTTACTAGCCCTAGCGGAAAACAATGAGCAGTTCTTC.

This clone has just a few counts. This chain joins TRBV5-6 and TRBJ2-7; perhaps TRBD2 as D (7 bases). This CDR3 is 16 amino acids long. From germline, CDR1 is SGHDT and CDR2 YYEEEE. V was trimmed by 1 base and J by 0 bases, leaving 14 bases between them. The CDR3 sequence: CASSLRGARPSYEQYF. The CDR3 DNA sequence: TGTGCCAGCAGCTTGCGGGGGGCGCGTCCCTCCTACGAGCAGTACTTC.

This clone was picked up a small number of times. J is TRBJ1-6 and V is TRBV6-5, with TRBD1 matching 10 bases. The V gene end was trimmed by 6 bases and the J gene end by 9 bases; junction bases not matched to a gene: 5. The CDR3 is made up of 14 amino acids. In germline, CDR1 is MNHEY, CDR2 SVGAGI. CDR3 nucleotide sequence: TGTGCCAGCAGGTCGGACAGGGGGAGTTCACCCCTCCACTTT. The encoded protein is CASRSDRGSSPLHF.

The chain uses TRBV24-1 and TRBJ2-5; 9 nucleotides line up with TRBD1. This CDR3 is 15 amino acids long. V lost 5 bases to trimming and J lost 5 bases; unmatched junction nucleotides: 8. Germline V CDR1 and CDR2: KGHDR, SFDVKD. CDR3 DNA sequence: TGTGCCACCAGTGTTCTGGGACAGGGACGGGAGACCCAGTACTTC. Amino acid sequence: CATSVLGQGRETQYF.

The chain recombines TRBV6-1 with TRBJ2-5; TRBD1 aligns across 9 bases. Germline V CDR1 and CDR2: MNHNS, SASEGT. V was clipped by 3 bases and J by 1 base; unmatched bases: 6. The CDR3 runs to 16 residues. The CDR3 loop reads CASSDLGTGTQETQYF. In DNA, the CDR3 is TGTGCCAGCAGTGACCTAGGGACAGGGACCCAAGAGACCCAGTACTTC.

The chain links TRBV28 to TRBJ1-1; 8 nucleotides agree with TRBD1. CDR3 size: 12 residues. Germline CDR1 is MDHEN and CDR2 is SYDVKM. With 2 bases clipped from V and 13 bases from J, the junction kept 6 bases outside the gene matches. CDR3 region: CASSLPGGAGFF. CDR3 DNA: TGTGCCAGCAGTTTACCAGGGGGCGCGGGTTTCTTT.

This clone has just a few counts. V gene TRBV7-9 combines with J gene TRBJ1-3; D not resolved. The CDR3 has 13 residues. V lost 1 base and J 8 bases, leaving 9 bases between the germline ends. Germline assignment: CDR1 SEHNR and CDR2 FQNEAQ (reference sequence). The DNA for the CDR3 is TGTGCCAGCAGCTTAGGGTTAAGCGACACCATATATTTT. This encodes CASSLGLSDTIYF.

The genes are TRBV15 and TRBJ1-4; a possible D gene is TRBD1 (5 bases). The CDR3 runs to 18 residues. With 3 bases removed from V and 7 bases from J, the gap between germline ends came to 24 bases. The germline V gene has CDR1 LNHNV and CDR2 YYDKDF (reference sequence). CDR3 amino acids: CATSSREIVVLGGEKLFF. The CDR3 DNA sequence: TGTGCCACCAGCAGCAGAGAGATAGTTGTTTTGGGGGGTGAAAAACTGTTTTTT.

The chain has TRBV14 and TRBJ2-5; TRBD2 agrees at 7 bases. V shed 0 bases, J shed 3 bases, and the junction held 7 bases outside the gene matches. Germline V gives CDR1 SGHDN, CDR2 FVKESK. The CDR3 extends over 16 amino acids. The CDR3 coding sequence is TGTGCCAGCAGCCAAGATATTGGACTAGGAAAAGAGACCCAGTACTTC. Its protein product is CASSQDIGLGKETQYF.

The chain uses TRBV7-9 and TRBJ2-5, with a tentative D call TRBD1 (6 bases). Trimming took 3 bases from V and 2 from J, leaving 10 bases between them. Germline loops: CDR1 SEHNR, CDR2 FQNEAQ (reference sequence). The CDR3 spans 14 residues. CDR3 coding DNA: TGTGCCAGCAGCTTTTCACAGGGTCAAGAGACCCAGTACTTC. It specifies CASSFSQGQETQYF.

This rearrangement joins TRBV24-1 to TRBJ2-1, with 9 nucleotides matching TRBD2. This CDR3 has 17 amino acids. Trimming took 4 bases from V and 8 from J; bases not matched to a gene: 14. Germline CDR1 KGHDR, CDR2 SFDVKD. As DNA, the CDR3 is TGTGCCACCAGTGACCCGCGGGGGGGTAGCGGGGGAGATGAGCAGTTCTTC. Protein product: CATSDPRGGSGGDEQFF.

The V gene is TRBV6-5, the J gene TRBJ2-1; tentative D call: TRBD1 (5 bases). In germline, CDR1 is MNHEY, CDR2 SVGAGI. The V and J ends lost 6 bases and 8 bases respectively, with 11 bases between them. The CDR3 contains 12 residues. DNA for the CDR3: TGTGCCAGCAGGGGGCTCGCGGATGAGCAGTTCTTC. Translating gives CASRGLADEQFF.